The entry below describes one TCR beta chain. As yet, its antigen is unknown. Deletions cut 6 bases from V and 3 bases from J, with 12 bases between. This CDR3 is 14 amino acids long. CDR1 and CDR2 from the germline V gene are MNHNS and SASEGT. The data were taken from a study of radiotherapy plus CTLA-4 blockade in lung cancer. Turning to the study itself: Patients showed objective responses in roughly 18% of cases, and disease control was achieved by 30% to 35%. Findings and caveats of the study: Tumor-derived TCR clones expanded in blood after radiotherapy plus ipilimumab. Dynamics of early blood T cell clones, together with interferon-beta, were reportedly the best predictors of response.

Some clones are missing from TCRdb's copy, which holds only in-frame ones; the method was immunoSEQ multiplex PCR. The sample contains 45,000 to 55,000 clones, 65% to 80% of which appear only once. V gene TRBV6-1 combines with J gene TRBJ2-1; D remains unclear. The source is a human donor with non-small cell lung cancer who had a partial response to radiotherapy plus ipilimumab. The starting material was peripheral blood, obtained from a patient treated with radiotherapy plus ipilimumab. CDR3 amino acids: CASRVAADYNEQFF. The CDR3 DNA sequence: TGTGCCAGCAGGGTAGCCGCGGACTACAATGAGCAGTTCTTC.